The subject of this entry is one T cell receptor (beta chain). This clone was counted only a few times. What this receptor recognizes is not known. Base-call qualities are not available, and no considerably larger clone is one nucleotide away. This entry is derived from a study of cytomegalovirus exposure and HLA in healthy donors (TCRdb year 2017). Regarding the complete study: According to an earlier analysis of several hundred of the donors, 200 million or so T cells yielded 95 million to 140 million unique TCR beta sequences and approximately 300 Gb of sequence data. Roughly 300 gigabases of sequencing data and roughly 81 million unique TCR sequences made up an early release that covered some 640 HLA-typed donors. The genetic ancestry cluster associated with self-reported Caucasian donors included 70% to 85% of the 398 genotyped donors. The study aimed to test whether cataloging public T cell receptors could reveal signatures of past pathogen exposure. Using immunosequencing, the study profiled T cell repertoires from around 670 subjects and related those repertoires to cytomegalovirus serostatus. Along with the roughly 700-subject first cohort, a separate validation cohort of 120 different subjects was used. The study combined high-throughput TCR immunosequencing, statistical association of individual TCRs with disease status, and machine learning to predict cytomegalovirus infection status. A later analysis re-examined previously published TCR beta repertoires from more than 550 donors and added high-resolution HLA genotyping to investigate patterns of TCR occurrence. Rather than using new phenotypic data, the later analysis identified candidate immune exposures from TCR beta sequences and from how often those sequences occurred across donors. An earlier analysis of about 620 of the donors applied high-throughput TCR beta sequencing to assess whether each TCR beta V gene segment acted as functional or pseudogenic. Donor age, sex, ethnicity and CMV serostatus were collected together with the repertoire data. A later genetic analysis used genome-wide SNP genotypes for about 60% of the roughly 700 donors, treating that subset as a discovery cohort. All discovery cohort repertoires had been generated using a single sequencing platform. HLA typing included class I and class II loci at four-digit resolution. Typing coverage varied by locus: 629-630 donors for A, B, C, DRB1 and DQB1; some 520 for DQA1; approximately 570 for DPA1; approximately 490 for DPB1. Roughly five DR-DQ haplotypes were handled as single units for association and clustering, since linkage in the cohort was strong. Among some 400 genotyped donors of the cohort, an average of around 240,000 unique TCR beta nucleotide sequences were sequenced per donor, roughly a sixth of them non-productive.

The study at large found these results: According to a later analysis, most CMV-associated TCR beta chains appeared to be HLA-restricted, and the HLA associations seemed to be driven largely by CMV exposure. Most TCR sequences were seen in very few donors, while some public TCRs were found in many individuals. Presence/absence analyses assumed roughly uniform sequencing depth across donors, an assumption that may not hold. Specific HLA alleles were associated with 15,000 to 20,000 TCR beta sequences at a false discovery rate of 0.05 in a later analysis. A total of around 150 TCR beta chains were listed by the study as associated with cytomegalovirus. A cluster of highly shared sequence variants was judged likely to represent a technical artifact of the sequencing pipeline. Only TCR beta chains were sequenced in this cohort, and the absence of alpha or paired-chain data limited detectable features. CMV serostatus was the only immune exposure information available for the cohort. Correlated functional status among segregating V segments might reflect linkage disequilibrium, but an unknown experimental factor could not be ruled out. In a later analysis, HLA-associated TCR beta chains showed more clonal expansion and lower generation probabilities than non-associated chains that were equally common. An earlier analysis of around 500 of the donors showed that most TCR beta V segments appeared in productive rearrangements either about 87% or about 30% of the time, which broadly matched IMGT annotations. A further reported finding was that TCR beta sequences accurately predicted the HLA-A and HLA-B alleles for most subjects in the first cohort. When HLA alleles, especially DR and DQ, strongly co-occurred, TCR associations were difficult to assign to individual alleles. Because HLA typing was unavailable for some donors at each locus, only the typed subset was used in association tests. The 87-base-pair reads could not distinguish some IMGT-functional V segments, including TRBV6-2 and TRBV6-3, so those segments were excluded. Because counts were too low, roughly 18 rarely observed V segments, including chromosome 9 orphons, were left out of the earlier analysis of roughly 600 of the donors. A few of the identified cytomegalovirus-associated TCR beta chains were confirmed in vitro to be specific for cytomegalovirus antigens. In a later genetic analysis, fewer N-insertions in productive TCRs were reported among donors in an Asian-associated ancestry cluster than the roughly 700-donor mean. A later genetic analysis associated a missense DCLRE1C variant with V-gene and J-gene trimming of TCR beta chains, and an independent cohort replicated the association. It was suggested by the authors that the approach could potentially be generalized to other disease states and immunological phenotypes. Several of the top co-occurrence clusters appeared to be linked to parvovirus B19, influenza, CMV and Epstein-Barr virus, according to a later analysis. In a later analysis, the rate of TCR association differed among HLA loci, with DRB1 alleles having the most associated TCRs and HLA-C alleles having the fewest. The classifier was reported to diagnose cytomegalovirus status with high specificity and sensitivity in both the original cohort and the validation cohort.

The cohort consisted of some 730 healthy bone marrow donors. At the time of sampling, all cohort members were nominally healthy, though unrecorded immune exposures were likely present. The donor was CMV seropositive and belonged to the group of a few hundred seropositive cohort members. Every donor gave a peripheral blood sample, and the peripheral blood mononuclear cells from that sample were used for TCR beta sequencing. The Qiagen DNeasy Blood Extraction Kit was used to extract genomic DNA from the blood cell samples. Receptors were amplified or captured by the immunoSEQ multiplex PCR assay. For the multiplex PCR, a mixture combining 60 forward primers for TCR Vbeta segments and 13 reverse primers for TCR Jbeta segments was used. A multiplex PCR assay on genomic DNA amplified the CDR3 region of rearranged TCR beta genes. The amplified TCR beta libraries were sequenced on the Illumina HiSeq System as 87-base-pair reads. On the study's bioinformatics: A later analysis counted tens of millions of unique TCR beta chains across the 666 repertoires, and 9 million to 14 million of these chains were shared by at least two donors. Raw reads were error-corrected and collapsed into unique sequences with a nearest-neighbor algorithm that merged closely related sequences to remove PCR and sequencing errors. To assign V, D and J gene segments, CDR3 sequences were aligned to IMGT reference sequences. For a sequence to be retained, at least a six-nucleotide match to both a V gene segment and a J gene segment was required. A rearrangement counted as productive if the CDR3 had no stop codons and remained in frame with V and J, and every other rearrangement counted as non-productive. Following IMGT convention, CDR3 was defined as the stretch from the second conserved V-encoded cysteine up to the conserved J-encoded phenylalanine. In an earlier analysis of approximately 590 of the donors, sequences lacking an unambiguous match to a single V gene segment were excluded. In an earlier analysis of 587 of the donors, V segments were called functional above 56.7% productive rearrangements and were called segregating when the between-donor standard deviation exceeded 5%. To diagnose cytomegalovirus status from the catalog of TCR beta chain sequences, a statistical classification framework was built. A later analysis assigned V and J genes by comparing TCR nucleotide sequences with IMGT/GENE-DB human TR gene sequences. Using the TCRdist pipeline, a later analysis assigned CDR3 sequences along with most-parsimonious VDJ recombination scenarios. A later analysis defined each TCR beta chain by its CDR3 amino acid sequence plus V-gene family, and excluded reads lacking a unique V-gene family. In a later analysis, fewer than 650 highly shared, low-generation-probability nucleotide sequences were removed to address suspected cross-contamination and a sequencing artifact. In a later analysis, a clonal expansion index was calculated for each public chain from normalized within-repertoire ranks of inferred template counts. In a later analysis, generation probabilities were computed using a VDJ recombination model fitted to out-of-frame rearrangements, and the results were checked against IGoR. In a later analysis, TCR-TCR, TCR-HLA and TCR-CMV co-occurrence was scored with hypergeometric tests, and a repertoire-size bias correction was applied to TCR pairs. False discovery rates were estimated in a later analysis by permuting HLA or CMV assignments 20 times. In a later analysis, co-occurring TCRs were grouped using DBSCAN, with TCRdist sequence similarity added in when clustering inside HLA-allele-positive subsets. Co-occurrence clustering excluded repertoires with fewer than 30,000 or more than 120,000 public chains, plus five with anomalous nucleotide sharing. As stored in TCRdb, this immuneACCESS dataset retains in-frame rearrangements with V and J assigned. A fraction of the clones does not appear; measured against another copy, unresolved V genes explain less than half of the discrepancy, and the remainder lacks a known reason. Clone size and V and J calls were adopted from that table, with D and trimming inferred from the DNA. The sample has over 150,000 clones on record, approximately 73% of them singletons. Jointly, the top ten make up about 4.9% of the sample.

CDR1 and CDR2 (LGHNA, YNFKEQ) derive from the germline V gene. V is reduced by 0 bases and J by 3 bases, leaving a spacing of 12 bases between them. From the cysteine up to the phenylalanine, the CDR3 has a length of 17 residues. The sequence is cut down to CDR3 DNA, 51 bases in frame from base 1. The receptor chain draws on TRBV4-2 and TRBJ1-6; D gene: possibly TRBD1, on 5 matching bases. The sequenced sample consisted of PBMCs. The origin of this receptor is a woman aged 18-29 years in good health and CMV-seropositive. The CDR3 amino acid sequence is: CASSQEGGANYNSPLHF. The nucleotide sequence is TGTGCCAGCAGCCAAGAGGGAGGGGCTAACTATAATTCACCCCTCCACTTT.